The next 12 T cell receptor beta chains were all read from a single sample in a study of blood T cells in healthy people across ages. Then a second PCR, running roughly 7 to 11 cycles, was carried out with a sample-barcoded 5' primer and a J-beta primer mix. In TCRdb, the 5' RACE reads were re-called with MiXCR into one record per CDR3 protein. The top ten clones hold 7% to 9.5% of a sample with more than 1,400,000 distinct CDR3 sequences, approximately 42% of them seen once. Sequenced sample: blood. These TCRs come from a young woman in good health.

CDR3 DNA: TGTGCCACCAGTGAGGCGACAGGCCCCTATGGCTACACCTTC. It is translated as CATSEATGPYGYTF. This chain uses TRBV24-1 with TRBJ1-2, with D possibly being TRBD1 (6 bases). V was shortened by 4 bases and J by 4 bases, with 12 bases between the two germline ends. Per germline, CDR1 KGHDR and CDR2 SFDVKD. CDR3 length equals 14 residues.

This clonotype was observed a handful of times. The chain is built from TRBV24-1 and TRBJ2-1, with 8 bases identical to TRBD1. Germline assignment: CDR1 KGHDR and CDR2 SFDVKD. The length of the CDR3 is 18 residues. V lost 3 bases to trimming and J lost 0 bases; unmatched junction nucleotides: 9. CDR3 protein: CATSDQGAPLGSYNEQFF. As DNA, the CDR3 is TGTGCCACCAGTGATCAGGGGGCTCCCCTGGGCTCCTACAATGAGCAGTTCTTC.

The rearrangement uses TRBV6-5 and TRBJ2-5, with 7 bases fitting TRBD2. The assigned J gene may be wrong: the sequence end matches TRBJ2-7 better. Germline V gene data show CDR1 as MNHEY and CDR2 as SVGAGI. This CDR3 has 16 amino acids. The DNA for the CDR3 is TGTGCCAGCAGTTACTCTGGCGGGGGTGGTCCCTACGAGCAGTACTTC. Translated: CASSYSGGGGPYEQYF.

The CDR3 protein is CASSRPLLAGPTDTQYF. CDR3 bases: TGTGCCAGCAGTCGACCCTTATTAGCGGGCCCCACAGATACGCAGTATTTT. The J gene is TRBJ2-3, the V gene TRBV28, with TRBD2 matching 7 bases. The V segment lost 5 bases and the J segment 2 bases; nucleotides outside the gene matches: 13. Looked up from germline, CDR1 is MDHEN and CDR2 is SYDVKM. The CDR3 is 17 amino acids.

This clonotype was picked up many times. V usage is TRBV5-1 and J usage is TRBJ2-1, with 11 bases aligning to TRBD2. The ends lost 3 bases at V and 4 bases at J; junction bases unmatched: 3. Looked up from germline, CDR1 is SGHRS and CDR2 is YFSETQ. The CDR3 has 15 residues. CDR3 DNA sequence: TGCGCCAGCAGCTCGGGACTAGCGGCATACAATGAGCAGTTCTTC. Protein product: CASSSGLAAYNEQFF. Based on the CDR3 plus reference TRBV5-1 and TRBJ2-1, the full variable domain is KAGVTQTPRYLIKTRGQQVTLSCSPISGHRSVSWYQQTPGQGLQFLFEYFSETQRNKGNFPGRFSGRQFSNSRSEMNVSTLELGDSALYLCASSSGLAAYNEQFFGPGTRLTVL.

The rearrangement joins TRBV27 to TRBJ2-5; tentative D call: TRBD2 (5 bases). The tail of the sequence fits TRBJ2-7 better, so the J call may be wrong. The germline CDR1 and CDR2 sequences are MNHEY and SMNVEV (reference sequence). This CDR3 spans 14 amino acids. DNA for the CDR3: TGTGCCAGCAGCCCGCGAGCGGTAACCTACGAGCAGTACTTC. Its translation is CASSPRAVTYEQYF.

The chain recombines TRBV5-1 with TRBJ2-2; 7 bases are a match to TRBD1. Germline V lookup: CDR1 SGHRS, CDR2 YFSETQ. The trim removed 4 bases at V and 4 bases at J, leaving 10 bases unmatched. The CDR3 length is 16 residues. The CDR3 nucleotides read TGCGCCAGCAGCCCTCCGACAGGGATGGGCACCGGGGAGCTGTTTTTT. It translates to CASSPPTGMGTGELFF.

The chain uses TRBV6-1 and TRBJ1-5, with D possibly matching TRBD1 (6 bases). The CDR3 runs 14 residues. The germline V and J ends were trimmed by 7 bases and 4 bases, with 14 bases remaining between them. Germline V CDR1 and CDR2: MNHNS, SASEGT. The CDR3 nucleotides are TGTGCCAGCACCCCAGGGGAATCGAATCAGCCCCAGCATTTT. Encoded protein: CASTPGESNQPQHF.

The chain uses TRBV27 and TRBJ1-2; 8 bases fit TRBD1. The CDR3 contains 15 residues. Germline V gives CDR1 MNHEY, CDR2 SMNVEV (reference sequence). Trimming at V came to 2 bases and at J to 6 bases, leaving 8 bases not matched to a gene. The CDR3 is CASSLQGAHIDGYTF. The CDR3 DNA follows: TGTGCCAGCAGTTTACAGGGGGCCCACATTGATGGCTACACCTTC.

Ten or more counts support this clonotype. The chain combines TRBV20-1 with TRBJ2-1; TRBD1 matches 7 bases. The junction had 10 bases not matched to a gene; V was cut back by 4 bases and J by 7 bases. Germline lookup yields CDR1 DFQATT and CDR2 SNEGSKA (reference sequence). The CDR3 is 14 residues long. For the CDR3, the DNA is TGCAGTGCTACCCGAGATCCCAGGGGGAATGAGCAGTTCTTC. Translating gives CSATRDPRGNEQFF.

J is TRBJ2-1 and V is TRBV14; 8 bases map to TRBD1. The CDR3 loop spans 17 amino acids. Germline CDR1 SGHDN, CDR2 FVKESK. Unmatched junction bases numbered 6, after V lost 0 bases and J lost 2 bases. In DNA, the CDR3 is TGTGCCAGCAGCCAAGAGCGCTGGGACAGGCCCTACAATGAGCAGTTCTTC. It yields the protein CASSQERWDRPYNEQFF.

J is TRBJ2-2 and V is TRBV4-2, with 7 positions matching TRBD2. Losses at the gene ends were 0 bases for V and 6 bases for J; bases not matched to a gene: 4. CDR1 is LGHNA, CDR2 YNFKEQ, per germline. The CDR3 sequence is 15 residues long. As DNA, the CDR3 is TGTGCCAGCAGCCAAGAGGCGGGAGAGGCCGGGGAGCTGTTTTTT. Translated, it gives CASSQEAGEAGELFF.